This paragraph reports one TCR beta chain. As yet, its antigen is unknown. This CDR3 is built from 15 residues. The V gene's germline CDR1 is MGHDK and CDR2 SYGVNS. Trimming at V came to 6 bases and at J to 4 bases, leaving 8 bases not matched to a gene. This sample was taken from a study of blood T cells in healthy people across ages. A sample-barcoded 5' primer and a J-beta primer mix were used in a second PCR of roughly 7 to 11 cycles. The template-switch adaptor, which had 12 random nucleotides, put a tag on each cDNA molecule. Any given sample supplied a minimum of 2.5 million CDR3-containing paired-end reads. TCRdb re-derived calls from the 5' RACE reads in MiXCR, one entry per CDR3 protein. The sample has more than 800,000 distinct CDR3 sequences, more than 25% seen once. General observations from the study: PBMCs left unsorted prevented a conclusive naive versus antigen-experienced comparison.

The sequencing input was blood. This sequence originates from an elderly woman in good health. V usage is TRBV25-1 and J usage is TRBJ1-1, with 10 bases matching TRBD1. The CDR3 loop reads CASRNLGQGSTEAFF. The CDR3 bases are TGTGCCAGCAGAAATCTGGGACAGGGGAGCACTGAAGCTTTCTTT. Variable domain in full (rest from reference TRBV25-1 and TRBJ1-1): EADIYQTPRYLVIGTGKKITLECSQTMGHDKMYWYQQDPGMELHLIHYSYGVNSTEKGDLSSESTVSRIRTEHFPLTLESARPSHTSQYLCASRNLGQGSTEAFFGQGTRLTVV.